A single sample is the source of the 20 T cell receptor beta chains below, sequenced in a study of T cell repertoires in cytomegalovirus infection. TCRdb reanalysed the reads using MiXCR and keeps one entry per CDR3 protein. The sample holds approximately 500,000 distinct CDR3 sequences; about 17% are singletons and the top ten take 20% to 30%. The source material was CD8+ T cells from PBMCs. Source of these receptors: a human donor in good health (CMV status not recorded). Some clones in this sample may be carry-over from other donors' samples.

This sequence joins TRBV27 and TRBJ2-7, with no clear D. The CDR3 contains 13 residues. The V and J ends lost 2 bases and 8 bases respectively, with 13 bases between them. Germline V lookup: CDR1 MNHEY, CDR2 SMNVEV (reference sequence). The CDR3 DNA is TGTGCCAGCAGTTTAGCTGGGAACATAAAGCAGTACTTC. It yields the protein CASSLAGNIKQYF.

The CDR3: CASSSGGSRNTIYF. The CDR3 coding sequence is TGTGCCAGCAGCTCAGGCGGCAGCCGAAACACCATATATTTT. The chain has TRBV13 and TRBJ1-3; no definite D call. Trimming removed 4 bases at V and 5 bases at J, with 12 bases between. Germline V CDR1 and CDR2: PRHDT, FYEKMQ (reference sequence). The CDR3 length is 14 residues. The full variable domain, completed using reference TRBV13 and TRBJ1-3, is AAGVIQSPRHLIKEKRETATLKCYPIPRHDTVYWYQQGPGQDPQFLISFYEKMQSDKGSIPDRFSAQQFSDYHSELNMSSLELGDSALYFCASSSGGSRNTIYFGEGSWLTVV.

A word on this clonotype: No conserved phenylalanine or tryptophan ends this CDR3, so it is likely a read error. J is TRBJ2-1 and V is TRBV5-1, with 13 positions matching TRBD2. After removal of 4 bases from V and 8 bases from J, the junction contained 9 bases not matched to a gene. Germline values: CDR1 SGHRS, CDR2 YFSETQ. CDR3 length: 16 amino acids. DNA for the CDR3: TGCGCCAGCAGCGTCACTAGCGGGGGGGAGGAGGATGAGCAGTTCTTA. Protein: CASSVTSGGEEDEQFL.

The CDR3 loop is CASSESALLEAFF. The CDR3 DNA sequence: TGTGCCAGCAGTGAGTCAGCTCTGCTTGAAGCTTTCTTT. The J gene is TRBJ1-1, the V gene TRBV6-1, with D hard to call. The CDR3 covers 13 residues. Germline values: CDR1 MNHNS, CDR2 SASEGT. Trimming cost V 3 bases and J 7 bases, with 12 bases left between them.

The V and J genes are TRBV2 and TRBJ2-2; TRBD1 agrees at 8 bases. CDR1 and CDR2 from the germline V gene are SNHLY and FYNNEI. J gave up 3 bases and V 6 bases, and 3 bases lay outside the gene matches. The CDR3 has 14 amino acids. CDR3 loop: CASRGTGYTGELFF. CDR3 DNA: TGTGCCAGCAGGGGGACAGGTTACACCGGGGAGCTGTTTTTT. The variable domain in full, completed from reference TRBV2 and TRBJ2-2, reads EPEVTQTPSHQVTQMGQEVILRCVPISNHLYFYWYRQILGQKVEFLVSFYNNEISEKSEIFDDQFSVERPDGSNFTLKIRSTKLEDSAMYFCASRGTGYTGELFFGEGSRLTVL.

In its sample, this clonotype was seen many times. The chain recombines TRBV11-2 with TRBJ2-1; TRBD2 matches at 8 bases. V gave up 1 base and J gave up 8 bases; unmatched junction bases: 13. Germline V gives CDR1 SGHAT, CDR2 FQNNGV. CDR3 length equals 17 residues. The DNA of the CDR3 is TGTGCCAGCAGCTTAGCTCCAATAGCGGGATTAGGGCATGAGCAGTTCTTC. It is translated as CASSLAPIAGLGHEQFF.

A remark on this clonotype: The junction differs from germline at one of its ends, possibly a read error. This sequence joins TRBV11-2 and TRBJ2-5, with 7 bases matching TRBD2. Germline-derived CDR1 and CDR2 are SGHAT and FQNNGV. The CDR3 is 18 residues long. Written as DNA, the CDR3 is TGTGCCAGCAGCTCCGCTCCCCTCCAGCGGGGTAAACAAGAGACCCCGTACTTC. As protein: CASSSAPLQRGKQETPYF.

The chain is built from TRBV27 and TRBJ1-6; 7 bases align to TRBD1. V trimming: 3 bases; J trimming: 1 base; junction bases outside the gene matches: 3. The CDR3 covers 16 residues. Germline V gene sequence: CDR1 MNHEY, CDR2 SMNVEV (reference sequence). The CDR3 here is CASSLKGASYNSPLHF. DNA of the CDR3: TGTGCCAGCAGTTTGAAGGGGGCTTCCTATAATTCACCCCTCCACTTT.

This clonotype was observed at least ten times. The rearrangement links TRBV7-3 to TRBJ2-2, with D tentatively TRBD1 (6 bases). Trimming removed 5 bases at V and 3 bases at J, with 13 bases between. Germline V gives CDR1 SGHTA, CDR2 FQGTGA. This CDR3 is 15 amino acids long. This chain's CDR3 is CASSNGQWDTGELFF. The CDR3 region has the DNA TGTGCCAGCAGCAACGGACAGTGGGACACCGGGGAGCTGTTTTTT.

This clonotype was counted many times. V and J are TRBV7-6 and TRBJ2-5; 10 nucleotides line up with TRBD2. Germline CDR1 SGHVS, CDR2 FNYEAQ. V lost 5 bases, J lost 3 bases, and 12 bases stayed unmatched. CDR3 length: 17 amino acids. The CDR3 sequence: CASSRRGGLAGEETQYF. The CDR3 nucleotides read TGTGCCAGCAGCCGGCGGGGGGGGCTAGCGGGGGAAGAGACCCAGTACTTC.

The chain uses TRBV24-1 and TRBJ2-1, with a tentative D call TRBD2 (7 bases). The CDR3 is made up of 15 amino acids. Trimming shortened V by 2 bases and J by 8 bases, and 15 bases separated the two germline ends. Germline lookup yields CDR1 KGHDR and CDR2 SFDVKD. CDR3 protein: CATSDSTKGGDEQFF. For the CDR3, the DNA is TGTGCCACCAGTGATTCAACAAAGGGGGGGGATGAGCAGTTCTTC.

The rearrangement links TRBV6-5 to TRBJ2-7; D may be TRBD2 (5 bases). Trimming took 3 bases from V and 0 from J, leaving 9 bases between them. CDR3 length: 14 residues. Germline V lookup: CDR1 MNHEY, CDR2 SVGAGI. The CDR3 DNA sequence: TGTGCCAGCAGTTATAGCGCGTTCTCCTACGAGCAGTACTTC. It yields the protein CASSYSAFSYEQYF.

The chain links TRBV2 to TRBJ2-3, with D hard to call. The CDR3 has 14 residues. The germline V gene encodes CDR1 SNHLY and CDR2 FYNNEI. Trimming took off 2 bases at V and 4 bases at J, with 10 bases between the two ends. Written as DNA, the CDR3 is TGTGCCAGCAGTGAACGGCAGGATGCAGATACGCAGTATTTT. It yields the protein CASSERQDADTQYF.

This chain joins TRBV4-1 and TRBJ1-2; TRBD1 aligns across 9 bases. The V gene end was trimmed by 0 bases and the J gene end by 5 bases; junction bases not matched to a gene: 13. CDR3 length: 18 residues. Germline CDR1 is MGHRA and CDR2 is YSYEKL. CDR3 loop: CASSQDPPTGGWGYGYTF. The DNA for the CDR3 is TGCGCCAGCAGCCAAGACCCACCTACAGGGGGCTGGGGATATGGCTACACCTTC.

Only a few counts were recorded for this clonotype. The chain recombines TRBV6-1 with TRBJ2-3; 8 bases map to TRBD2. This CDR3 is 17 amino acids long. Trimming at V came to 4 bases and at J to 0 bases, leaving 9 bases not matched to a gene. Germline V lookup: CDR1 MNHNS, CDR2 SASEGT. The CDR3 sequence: CASSARGGPASTDTQYF. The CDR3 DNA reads TGTGCCAGCAGTGCCCGGGGGGGCCCGGCGAGCACAGATACGCAGTATTTT.

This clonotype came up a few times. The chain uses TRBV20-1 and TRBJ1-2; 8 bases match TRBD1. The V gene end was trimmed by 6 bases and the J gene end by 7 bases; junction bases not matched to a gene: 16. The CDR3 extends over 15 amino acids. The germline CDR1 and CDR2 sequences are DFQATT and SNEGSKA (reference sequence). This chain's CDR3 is CSAKGRGRGLPGYTF. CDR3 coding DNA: TGCAGTGCCAAGGGCAGGGGGCGAGGTTTGCCTGGCTACACCTTC.

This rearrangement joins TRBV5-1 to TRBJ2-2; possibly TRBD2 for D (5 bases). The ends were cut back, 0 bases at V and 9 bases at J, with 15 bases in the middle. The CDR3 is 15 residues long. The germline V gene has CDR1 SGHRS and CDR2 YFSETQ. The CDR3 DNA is TGCGCCAGCAGCTTGGATGGTTCGCGGAGGCGGGAGCTGTTTTTT. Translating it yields CASSLDGSRRRELFF.

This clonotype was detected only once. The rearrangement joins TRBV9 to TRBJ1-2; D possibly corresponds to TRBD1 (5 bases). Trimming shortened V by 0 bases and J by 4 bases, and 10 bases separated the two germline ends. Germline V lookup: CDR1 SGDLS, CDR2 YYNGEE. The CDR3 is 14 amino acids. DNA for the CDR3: TGTGCCAGCAGCGTAGCTGGGGGGATCTATGGCTACACCTTC. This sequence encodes CASSVAGGIYGYTF.

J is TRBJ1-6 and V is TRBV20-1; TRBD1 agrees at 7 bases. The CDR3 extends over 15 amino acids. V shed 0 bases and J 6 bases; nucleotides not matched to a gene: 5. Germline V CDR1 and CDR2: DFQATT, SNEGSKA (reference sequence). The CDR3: CSARDLDRINSPLHF. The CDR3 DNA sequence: TGCAGTGCTAGAGATTTGGACAGGATTAATTCACCCCTCCACTTT.

In nucleotides, the CDR3 is TGTGCCAGCAGCTTAGCGGGGGTCAACTACAATGAGCAGTTCTTC. Its translation: CASSLAGVNYNEQFF. The V and J genes are TRBV27 and TRBJ2-1; 9 nucleotides agree with TRBD2. This CDR3 is 15 amino acids long. After removal of 6 bases from V and 3 bases from J, the junction contained 6 bases not matched to a gene. The germline gives CDR1 MNHEY, CDR2 SMNVEV (reference sequence).